These 7 T cell receptor beta chains were sequenced from one sample in a study of cytomegalovirus exposure and HLA in healthy donors. Assay: immunoSEQ multiplex PCR; the TCRdb copy retains only in-frame clones and omits some. The sample includes about 110,000 clones, around 90% of them seen just once. Input material: PBMCs. The receptors shown here come from a woman younger than 35 in good health and CMV-seronegative.

V and J are TRBV5-4 and TRBJ2-7, with 7 bases aligning to TRBD1. Germline trimming cut 3 bases from V and 0 bases from J; bases unmatched to any gene: 6. The CDR3 runs to 15 residues. Germline CDR1 is SGHNT and CDR2 is YYREEE (reference sequence). This CDR3 reads CASSSPRDSSYEQYF. The DNA for the CDR3 is TGTGCCAGCAGCTCGCCCCGGGACAGCTCCTACGAGCAGTACTTC.

This chain uses TRBV13 with TRBJ2-7, with 8 bases lining up with TRBD2. CDR1 is PRHDT, CDR2 FYEKMQ, per germline (reference sequence). Trimming at V came to 5 bases and at J to 0 bases, leaving 15 bases not matched to a gene. The CDR3 covers 18 residues. The chain's CDR3 is CASSVSTTSGRSSYEQYF. For the CDR3, the DNA is TGTGCCAGCAGCGTATCTACAACTAGCGGAAGGAGCTCCTACGAGCAGTACTTC.

The chain is built from TRBV6-5 and TRBJ1-1, with D possibly matching TRBD1 (6 bases). CDR1 MNHEY and CDR2 SVGAGI come from the germline V gene. This CDR3 has 15 amino acids. Between the trimmed V and J ends, which lost 6 bases and 1 base, there was a span of 15 bases. Written as DNA, the CDR3 is TGTGCCAGCAGCCCCCAAGGGACACAGAACACTGAAGCTTTCTTT. As protein: CASSPQGTQNTEAFF.

The chain is built from TRBV4-2 and TRBJ1-5, with D perhaps TRBD1 (5 bases). The V and J ends lost 3 bases and 2 bases respectively, with 14 bases between them. Germline V gene data show CDR1 as LGHNA and CDR2 as YNFKEQ. This CDR3 comprises 16 residues. DNA of the CDR3: TGTGCCAGCAGCCAGACCCGCAGGGAGGGCAATCAGCCCCAGCATTTT. It specifies CASSQTRREGNQPQHF.

The chain recombines TRBV6-6 with TRBJ2-7, with D uncertain. CDR1 and CDR2 (germline): MNHNY, SVGAGI (reference sequence). V lost 7 bases, J lost 0 bases, and 7 bases lay in between. CDR3 length equals 12 residues. Written as DNA, the CDR3 is TGTGCCAGCACCTCTAGCTCCTACGAGCAGTACTTC. It yields the protein CASTSSSYEQYF.

The J gene is TRBJ2-1, the V gene TRBV7-3, with D hard to call. Germline-derived CDR1 and CDR2 are SGHTA and FQGTGA. CDR3 length: 15 amino acids. Trimming cost V 2 bases and J 7 bases, with 15 bases left between them. CDR3 loop: CASSLDARSWNEQFF. For the CDR3, the DNA is TGTGCCAGCAGCTTAGATGCGAGGTCGTGGAATGAGCAGTTCTTC.

The gene calls are TRBV6-5 and TRBJ1-2; D not resolved. The CDR3 is 13 residues long. Per germline, CDR1 MNHEY and CDR2 SVGAGI. Trimming left V 3 bases short and J 8 bases short, with 13 bases between. The CDR3 coding sequence is TGTGCCAGCAGTTATTTCGGTGCGATCGGCTACACCTTC. It specifies CASSYFGAIGYTF.